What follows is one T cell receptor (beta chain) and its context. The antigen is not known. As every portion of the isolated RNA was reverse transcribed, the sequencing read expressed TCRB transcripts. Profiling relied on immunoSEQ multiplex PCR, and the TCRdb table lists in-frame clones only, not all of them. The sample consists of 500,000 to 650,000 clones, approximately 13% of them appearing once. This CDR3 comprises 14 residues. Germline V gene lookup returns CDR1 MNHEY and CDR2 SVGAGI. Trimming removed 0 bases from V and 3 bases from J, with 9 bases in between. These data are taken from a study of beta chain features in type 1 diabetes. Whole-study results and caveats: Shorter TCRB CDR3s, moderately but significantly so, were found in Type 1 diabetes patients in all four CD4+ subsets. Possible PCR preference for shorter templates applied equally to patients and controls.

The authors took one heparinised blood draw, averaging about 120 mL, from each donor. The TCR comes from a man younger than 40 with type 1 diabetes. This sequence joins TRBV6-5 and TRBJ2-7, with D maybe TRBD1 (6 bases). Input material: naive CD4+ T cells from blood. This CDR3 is CASSYSDRIYEQYF. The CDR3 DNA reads TGTGCCAGCAGTTACTCGGACAGAATCTACGAGCAGTACTTC.